Shown below are 4 T cell receptor beta chains from a single sample sequenced in a study of molecular identifiers for immune sequencing clone quantification. From the PCR reads, TCRdb called clonotypes with MiXCR, one entry per CDR3 protein. The table shows around 470,000 distinct CDR3 sequences, with roughly 26% occurring only once. Sequenced sample: naive CD8+ T cells from blood, with Jurkat cell RNA spiked in. The subset here: FACS-sorted CD8+CD4-CCR7+CD45RA+ naive T cells. The receptors shown here come from a human donor in good health. Some libraries in this study had Jurkat cell RNA spiked in.

This clonotype was observed a handful of times. J is TRBJ1-4 and V is TRBV9, with 7 bases that match TRBD1. Germline CDR1 reads SGDLS; CDR2 reads YYNGEE. V lost 0 bases to trimming and J lost 7 bases; unmatched junction nucleotides: 6. The CDR3 length is 15 residues. CDR3 DNA: TGTGCCAGCAGCGTAGAGGGACAGCTAGGTGAAAAACTGTTTTTT. Amino acids: CASSVEGQLGEKLFF.

A word on this clonotype: A much larger clone sits a single nucleotide away, making a read error possible. V and J are TRBV5-1 and TRBJ2-7; D gene uncertain. Looked up from germline, CDR1 is SGHRS and CDR2 is YFSETQ. The CDR3 is 13 residues long. CDR3 amino acids: CASRAVFNYEQCF. The CDR3 DNA sequence: TGCGCCAGCAGGGCGGTCTTCAACTACGAGCAGTGCTTC.

This clonotype was recorded at least ten times. The rearrangement joins TRBV10-2 to TRBJ1-5, with a tentative D call TRBD1 (5 bases). The germline V gene encodes CDR1 WSHSY and CDR2 SAAADI. The V end was cut by 0 bases, the J end by 2 bases, with 11 bases between. CDR3 size: 16 residues. CDR3 protein: CASSESARGGNQPQHF. In DNA form, the CDR3 reads TGCGCCAGCAGTGAGTCGGCCCGGGGGGGCAATCAGCCCCAGCATTTT.

This clonotype was observed many times. V is TRBV7-2 and J is TRBJ2-7; tentatively, D is TRBD1 or TRBD2 (7 bases each). V was clipped by 1 base and J by 4 bases, with 23 bases between them. CDR1 and CDR2 from the germline V gene are SGHTA and FQGNSA. The CDR3 loop spans 18 amino acids. The CDR3 loop reads CASSLESRAGGAGYEQYF. The DNA for the CDR3 is TGTGCCAGCAGCTTAGAATCACGGGCAGGGGGAGCGGGATACGAGCAGTACTTC.